The next 2 T cell receptor beta chains were all read from a single sample in a study of shared clonotypes between healthy human individuals (dated by TCRdb to between 2020 and 2021). Library construction relied on the immunoSEQ multiplex PCR assay. TCRdb mirrors the immuneACCESS table, restricted to in-frame sequences. Some clones are absent from its copies; in checked studies, under half trace to an unresolved V gene, and the reason for the others is unknown. In all, the sample holds about 2,500,000 clones, and 90% to 95% of those were seen once. Over 0.12% of the sample is held by the ten biggest clonotypes. Sequences were obtained from naive CD4+ T cells sorted from blood. Per the publication, the cell subset or site label means: CD45RA+ positively selected. Receptors were obtained from a man aged 18-30 years in good health.

The rearrangement uses TRBV5-6 and TRBJ2-7, with D unclear. Germline V gene sequence: CDR1 SGHDT, CDR2 YYEEEE. The CDR3 is 11 residues long. V was clipped by 2 bases and J by 7 bases, with 7 bases between them. The CDR3 protein is CASSFSQEQYF. The DNA of the CDR3 is TGTGCCAGCAGCTTTAGCCAGGAGCAGTACTTC.

Regarding this clone: This sample also contains other DNA sequences that code for the same CDR3. The chain combines TRBV28 with TRBJ2-2; D tentatively reads TRBD1 or TRBD2 (6 bases each). V was cut by 2 bases and J by 6 bases, with 7 bases left in between. There are 13 residues in the CDR3. Germline CDR1 reads MDHEN; CDR2 reads SYDVKM. DNA of the CDR3: TGTGCCAGCAGTTTAGGGGGGCCCGGGGAGCTGTTTTTT. It specifies CASSLGGPGELFF.